The clone carrying this T cell receptor (beta chain) turned up a few times. Its antigen is not identified. This sample was taken from a study of T cell repertoires in cytomegalovirus infection. Germline CDR1 reads LGHNA; CDR2 reads YSLEER. The CDR3 is 15 amino acids. V was pared by 0 bases and J by 5 bases, with 13 bases between. TCRdb ran MiXCR on the reads and lists one entry per CDR3 protein. The table includes 150,000 to 200,000 distinct CDR3 sequences, roughly 14% detected once. Whole-study findings and limits: What dominated the ex vivo response were HLA-C-restricted CMV-specific TCR beta clonotypes.

The chain links TRBV4-3 to TRBJ2-5, with D possibly TRBD2 on 5 matching bases. The sequence came from a human donor in good health (CMV status not recorded). Some clones in this sample may be carry-over from other donors' samples. The sample comprised PBMCs. Here the CDR3 reads CASSQDGFRRETQYF. The CDR3 region has the DNA TGCGCCAGCAGCCAAGATGGCTTCAGGAGGGAGACCCAGTACTTC.